This is a list of T cell receptor beta chains from one sample in a study of yellow fever vaccine responses in identical twins. MiXCR, run by TCRdb on the RT-PCR reads, gives a single entry per CDR3 protein. In the table there are about 1,400 distinct CDR3 sequences, over 85% of which are singletons. Material: T cells from blood (PBMCs), unsorted or a sorted subset (not recorded which), obtained before or after yellow fever vaccination (not recorded which). The receptors derive from a woman younger than 30 who received the yellow fever vaccine. Each CDR3 is given with its conserved first and last residue. D genes are given only for firm matches.

>TRBV6-1|TRBJ1-2|13|-
CASSQGDSYGYTF
TGTGCCAGCAGCCAGGGAGACAGTTATGGCTACACCTTC
>TRBV20-1|TRBJ2-1|14|-
CSASGQGSYNEQFF
TGCAGTGCTAGCGGCCAGGGGTCCTACAATGAGCAGTTCTTC
>TRBV6-2/TRBV6-3|TRBJ2-3|11|-
CASGRADTQYF
TGTGCCAGCGGACGGGCGGATACGCAGTATTTT
>TRBV10-3|TRBJ1-2|12|TRBD1
CAISESDRADTF
TGTGCCATCAGTGAGTCGGACAGGGCCGACACCTTC
>TRBV6-2/TRBV6-3|TRBJ2-3|16|-
CASSYSSLAGTDTQYF
TGTGCCAGCAGTTACTCGAGCTTAGCCGGCACAGATACGCAGTATTTT
>TRBV5-1|TRBJ2-7|14|TRBD1
CASSPRQGVSEQYF
TGCGCCAGCAGCCCCCGACAGGGAGTTAGTGAGCAGTACTTC
>TRBV10-1|TRBJ1-3|13|-
CASSAFEGNTIYF
TGCGCCAGCAGTGCCTTCGAAGGAAACACCATATATTTT
>TRBV11-3|TRBJ2-7|12|-
CASSLADGEQYF
TGTGCCAGCAGCTTAGCCGACGGCGAGCAGTACTTC
>TRBV7-9|TRBJ1-5|13|TRBD1
CASSLGTGQPQHF
TGTGCCAGCAGCTTAGGGACAGGTCAGCCCCAGCATTTT
>TRBV13|TRBJ2-1|13|-
CAASWGTYNEQFF
TGTGCCGCCTCGTGGGGGACTTACAATGAGCAGTTCTTC
>TRBV27|TRBJ2-6|15|-
CASSLQGSGANVLTF
TGTGCCAGCAGTTTACAGGGGTCCGGGGCCAACGTCCTGACTTTC
>TRBV7-6|TRBJ2-7|13|-
CASSYRAYNEQYF
TGTGCCAGCAGCTACCGGGCCTACAACGAGCAGTACTTC
>TRBV4-1|TRBJ2-1|16|-
CASSQEVLVSYNEQFF
TGCGCCAGCAGCCAAGAGGTACTAGTGTCCTACAATGAGCAGTTCTTC
>TRBV10-3|TRBJ1-1|15|TRBD1
CAISERGQGRDGAFF
TGTGCCATCAGTGAGAGAGGACAGGGGCGAGATGGGGCTTTCTTT
>TRBV12-3/TRBV12-4|TRBJ2-1|16|TRBD2
CASSPGRLATYNEQFF
TGTGCCAGCAGTCCCGGCCGACTAGCGACTTACAATGAGCAGTTCTTC
>TRBV10-3|TRBJ2-5|12|-
CAISGGAETQYF
TGTGCCATCAGCGGTGGGGCGGAGACCCAGTACTTC
>TRBV11-1|TRBJ2-2|12|-
CASSLQRGELFF
TGTGCCAGCAGCCTTCAGCGGGGGGAGCTGTTTTTT
>TRBV10-3|TRBJ1-1|15|TRBD1
CAISEPGTGNTEAFF
TGTGCCATCAGTGAGCCCGGGACAGGGAACACTGAAGCTTTCTTT
>TRBV10-3|TRBJ2-1|16|-
CAIMREPSSRWNEQFF
TGTGCCATCATGAGGGAACCGTCCTCTAGGTGGAATGAGCAGTTCTTC
>TRBV6-1|TRBJ2-7|15|TRBD2
CASSPLAGASYEQYF
TGTGCCAGCAGTCCCCTAGCGGGAGCCTCCTACGAGCAGTACTTC
>TRBV20-1|TRBJ2-7|15|-
CSARKAGRTRYEQYF
TGCAGTGCTAGAAAGGCTGGCAGAACCAGGTACGAGCAGTACTTC
>TRBV19|TRBJ2-3|14|TRBD2
CASSRLAVTDTQYF
TGTGCCAGTAGTAGACTAGCGGTCACAGATACGCAGTATTTT
>TRBV4-3|TRBJ1-1|16|-
CASSREVGGGGTEAFF
TGCGCCAGCAGCCGGGAGGTCGGGGGGGGCGGTACTGAAGCTTTCTTT
>TRBV3-1|TRBJ2-1|15|-
CASNPGGTTRNEQFF
TGTGCCAGCAACCCAGGGGGGACAACCAGGAATGAGCAGTTCTTC
>TRBV10-3|TRBJ1-1|14|-
CAISEALENTEAFF
TGTGCCATCAGTGAGGCCCTCGAGAACACTGAAGCTTTCTTT